The 10 T cell receptor beta chains listed next were all sequenced from one sample in a study of T cell responses to AZD1222 COVID-19 vaccine. Using immunoSEQ multiplex PCR, the repertoire was profiled, and TCRdb retains in-frame clones only, with some absent. Of roughly 180,000 clones in the sample, 92% were seen once. Sample: peripheral blood, taken 28 days after the second AZD1222 dose. The source of these receptors is an adult who received the AZD1222 COVID-19 vaccine.

This clone occurred a few times. The chain employs TRBV27 and TRBJ2-7, with 9 bases lining up with TRBD2. This CDR3 region has 16 residues. The germline V gene has CDR1 MNHEY and CDR2 SMNVEV (reference sequence). The V gene end was trimmed by 2 bases and the J gene end by 3 bases; junction bases not matched to a gene: 8. This chain's CDR3 is CASSLGPGLARYEQYF. CDR3 coding DNA: TGTGCCAGCAGTTTAGGACCGGGACTAGCCCGCTACGAGCAGTACTTC.

This sequence joins TRBV5-4 and TRBJ1-2, with D possibly matching TRBD1 (5 bases). Germline V gives CDR1 SGHNT, CDR2 YYREEE (reference sequence). The CDR3 loop spans 13 amino acids. V was clipped by 2 bases and J by 9 bases, with 14 bases between them. The CDR3 coding sequence is TGTGCCAGCAGCTTCAAGGCAGGGAATCGCTACACCTTC. Translating gives CASSFKAGNRYTF.

The chain uses TRBV7-2 and TRBJ1-3; D is uncertain. This CDR3 region has 11 residues. V lost 1 base and J 8 bases, leaving 3 bases between the germline ends. Germline V CDR1 and CDR2: SGHTA, FQGNSA. Here the CDR3 reads CASSLGDTIYF. The CDR3 nucleotides read TGTGCCAGCAGCTTAGGGGACACCATATATTTT.

The J gene is TRBJ1-1, the V gene TRBV5-5; 9 nucleotides align to TRBD1. Germline CDR1 and CDR2: SGHKS and YYEKEE (reference sequence). This CDR3 has 16 residues. V shed 6 bases, J shed 0 bases, and the junction held 9 bases outside the gene matches. Here the CDR3 DNA reads TGTGCCAGCAACCTAAGACAGGGGGGGATGAACACTGAAGCTTTCTTT. Residues: CASNLRQGGMNTEAFF. Combining the CDR3 with reference TRBV5-5 and TRBJ1-1 gives the whole variable domain DAGVTQSPTHLIKTRGQQVTLRCSPISGHKSVSWYQQVLGQGPQFIFQYYEKEERGRGNFPDRFSARQFPNYSSELNVNALLLGDSALYLCASNLRQGGMNTEAFFGQGTRLTVV.

The CDR3 region has the DNA TGTGCCAGCAGCCACCTGGACGGGAACACTGAAGCTTTCTTT. Its protein is CASSHLDGNTEAFF. The chain uses TRBV7-9 and TRBJ1-1; D is ambiguous. The CDR3 covers 14 residues. Germline-derived CDR1 and CDR2 are SEHNR and FQNEAQ (reference sequence). V was clipped by 5 bases and J by 1 base, with 11 bases between them.

V is TRBV14 and J is TRBJ1-2; D perhaps matches TRBD1 (6 bases). V lost 1 base to trimming and J lost 8 bases, with 11 bases between them. Germline V gene lookup returns CDR1 SGHDN and CDR2 FVKESK. This CDR3 contains 13 residues. CDR3 sequence reads: CASSQAGAGGYTF. In DNA form, the CDR3 reads TGTGCCAGCAGCCAAGCAGGGGCTGGCGGCTACACCTTC.

J is TRBJ1-1 and V is TRBV30; 7 nucleotides align to TRBD1. The CDR3 has 15 residues. Germline V gives CDR1 GTSNPN, CDR2 SVGIG (reference sequence). V was clipped by 1 base and J by 1 base; unmatched bases: 6. CDR3 sequence reads: CAWSATGQENTEAFF. In DNA form, the CDR3 reads TGTGCCTGGAGTGCAACCGGACAGGAGAACACTGAAGCTTTCTTT.

V gene TRBV29-1 combines with J gene TRBJ2-1, with D perhaps matching TRBD2 (6 bases). The CDR3 is 15 amino acids. V lost 0 bases, J lost 7 bases, and 16 bases lay in between. Germline V CDR1 and CDR2: SQVTM, ANQGSEA. The CDR3 coding sequence is TGCAGCGTTGAAGATAATCCGGGAGTCGCAAATGAGCAGTTCTTC. It translates to CSVEDNPGVANEQFF.

This chain joins TRBV2 and TRBJ1-3, with D perhaps TRBD1 (5 bases). The CDR3 runs 17 residues. V lost 1 base to trimming and J lost 6 bases, with 19 bases between them. Germline V gene lookup returns CDR1 SNHLY and CDR2 FYNNEI. CDR3 region: CASSEGPELAGPNTIYF. The CDR3 nucleotides are TGTGCCAGCAGTGAAGGTCCTGAATTGGCAGGGCCAAACACCATATATTTT.

The chain carries TRBV4-1 and TRBJ1-1; D unresolved. Deletions cut 4 bases from V and 10 bases from J, with 22 bases between. Germline CDR1 and CDR2: MGHRA and YSYEKL. The CDR3 loop spans 15 amino acids. The CDR3 region is CASSPNREKGSVAFF. The DNA for the CDR3 is TGCGCCAGCAGCCCGAACCGGGAGAAGGGTTCTGTAGCTTTCTTT.